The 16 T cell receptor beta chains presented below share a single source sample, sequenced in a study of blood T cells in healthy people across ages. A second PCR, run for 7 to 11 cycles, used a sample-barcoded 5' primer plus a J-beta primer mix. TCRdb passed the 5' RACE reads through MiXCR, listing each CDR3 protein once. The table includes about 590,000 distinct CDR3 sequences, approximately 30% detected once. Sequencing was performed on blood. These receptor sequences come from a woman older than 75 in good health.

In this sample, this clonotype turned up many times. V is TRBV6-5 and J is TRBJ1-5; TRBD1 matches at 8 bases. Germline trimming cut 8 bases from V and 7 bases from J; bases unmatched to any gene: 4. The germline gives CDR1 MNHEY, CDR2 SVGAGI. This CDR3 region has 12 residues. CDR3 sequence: CASQQGDQPQHF. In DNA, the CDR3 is TGTGCCAGCCAACAGGGGGACCAGCCCCAGCATTTT.

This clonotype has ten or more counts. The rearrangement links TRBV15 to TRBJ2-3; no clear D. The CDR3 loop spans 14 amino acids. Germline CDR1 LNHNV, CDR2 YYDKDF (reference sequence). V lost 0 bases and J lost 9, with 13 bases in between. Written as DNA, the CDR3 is TGTGCCACCAGCAGAGATATCGGGCAGCTAACGCAGTATTTT. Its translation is CATSRDIGQLTQYF.

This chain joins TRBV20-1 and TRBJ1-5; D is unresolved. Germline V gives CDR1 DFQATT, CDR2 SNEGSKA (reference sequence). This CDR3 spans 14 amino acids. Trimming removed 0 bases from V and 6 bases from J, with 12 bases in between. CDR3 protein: CSARDLEGCQPQHF. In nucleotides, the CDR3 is TGCAGTGCTAGAGATCTGGAAGGCTGTCAGCCCCAGCATTTT.

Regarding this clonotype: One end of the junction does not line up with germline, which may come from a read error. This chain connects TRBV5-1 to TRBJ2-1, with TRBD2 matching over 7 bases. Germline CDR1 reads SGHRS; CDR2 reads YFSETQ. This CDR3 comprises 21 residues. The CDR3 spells CANSLDATSEGLRSSYNEQFF. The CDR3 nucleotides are TGCGCCAACAGCTTAGACGCAACTAGCGAGGGGCTTAGGAGCTCCTACAATGAGCAGTTCTTC. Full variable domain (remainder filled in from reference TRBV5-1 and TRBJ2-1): KAGVTQTPRYLIKTRGQQVTLSCSPISGHRSVSWYQQTPGQGLQFLFEYFSETQRNKGNFPGRFSGRQFSNSRSEMNVSTLELGDSALYLCANSLDATSEGLRSSYNEQFFGPGTRLTVL.

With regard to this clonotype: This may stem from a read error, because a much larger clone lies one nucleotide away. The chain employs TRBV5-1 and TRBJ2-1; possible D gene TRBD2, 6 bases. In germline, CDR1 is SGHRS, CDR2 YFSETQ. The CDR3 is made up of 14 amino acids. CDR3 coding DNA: TGCGCCAGCAGCTTGGGCGGGAACTACAAGGAGCAGTTCTTC. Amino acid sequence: CASSLGGNYKEQFF.

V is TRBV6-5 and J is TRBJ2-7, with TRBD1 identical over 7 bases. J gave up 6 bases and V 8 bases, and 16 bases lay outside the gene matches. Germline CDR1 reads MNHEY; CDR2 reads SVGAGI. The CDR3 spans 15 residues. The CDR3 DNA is TGTGCCAGCCCGCTCAACGGCACAGGGGAATGCGAGCAGTACTTC. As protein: CASPLNGTGECEQYF.

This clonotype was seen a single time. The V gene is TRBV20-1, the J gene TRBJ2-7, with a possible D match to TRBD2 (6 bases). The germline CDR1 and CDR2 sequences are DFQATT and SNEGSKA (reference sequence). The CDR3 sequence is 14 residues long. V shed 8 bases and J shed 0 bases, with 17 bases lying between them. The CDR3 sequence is CSWWMAGSSYEQYF. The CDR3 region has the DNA TGCAGTTGGTGGATGGCGGGAAGCTCCTACGAGCAGTACTTC.

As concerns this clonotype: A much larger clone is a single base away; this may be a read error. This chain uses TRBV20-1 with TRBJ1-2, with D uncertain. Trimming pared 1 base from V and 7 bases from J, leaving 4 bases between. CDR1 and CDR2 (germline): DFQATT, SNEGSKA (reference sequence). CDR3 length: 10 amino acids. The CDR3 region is CSARALGYTF. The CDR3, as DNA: TGCAGTGCTAGAGCTCTTGGCTACACCTTC.

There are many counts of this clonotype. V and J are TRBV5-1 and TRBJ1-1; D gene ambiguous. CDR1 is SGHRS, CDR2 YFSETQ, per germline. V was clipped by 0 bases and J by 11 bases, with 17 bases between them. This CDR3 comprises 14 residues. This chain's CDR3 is CASSLAPGGLEAFF. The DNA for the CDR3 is TGCGCCAGCAGCTTGGCCCCCGGAGGGCTTGAGGCTTTCTTT.

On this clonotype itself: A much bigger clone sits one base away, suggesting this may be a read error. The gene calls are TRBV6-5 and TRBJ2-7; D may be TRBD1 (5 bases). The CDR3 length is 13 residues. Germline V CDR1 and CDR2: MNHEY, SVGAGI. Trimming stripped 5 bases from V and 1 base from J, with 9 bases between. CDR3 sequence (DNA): TGTGCCAGCAGTCACGACAGTTCCTACGAGCAGTACTTC. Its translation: CASSHDSSYEQYF.

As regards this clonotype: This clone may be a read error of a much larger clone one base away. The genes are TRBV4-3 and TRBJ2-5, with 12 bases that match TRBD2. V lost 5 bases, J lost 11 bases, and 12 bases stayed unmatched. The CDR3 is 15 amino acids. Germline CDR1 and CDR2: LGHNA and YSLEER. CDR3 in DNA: TGCGCCAGCAGCAACGGACTAGCGGGGAACAATGAGCAGTACTTC. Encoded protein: CASSNGLAGNNEQYF.

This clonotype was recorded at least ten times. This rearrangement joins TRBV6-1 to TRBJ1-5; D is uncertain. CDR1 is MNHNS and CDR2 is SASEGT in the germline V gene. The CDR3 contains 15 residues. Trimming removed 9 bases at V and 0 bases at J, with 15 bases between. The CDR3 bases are TGTGCCAGGAGACTCCGGCCTTATAGCAATCAGCCCCAGCATTTT. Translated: CARRLRPYSNQPQHF.

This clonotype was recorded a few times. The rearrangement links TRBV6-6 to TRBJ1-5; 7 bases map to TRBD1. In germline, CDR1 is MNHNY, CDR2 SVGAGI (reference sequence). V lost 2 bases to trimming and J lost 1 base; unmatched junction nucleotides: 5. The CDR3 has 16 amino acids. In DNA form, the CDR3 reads TGTGCCAGCAGTTACGACCCCAGGGGGAGCAATCAGCCCCAGCATTTT. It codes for CASSYDPRGSNQPQHF.

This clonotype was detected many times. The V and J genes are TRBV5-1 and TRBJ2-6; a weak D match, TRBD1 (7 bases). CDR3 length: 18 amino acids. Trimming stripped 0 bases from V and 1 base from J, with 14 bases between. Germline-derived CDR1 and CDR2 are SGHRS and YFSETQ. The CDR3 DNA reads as TGCGCCAGCAGCTTGGATTCAGGGGGGTATTCTGGGGCCAACGTCCTGACTTTC. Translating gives CASSLDSGGYSGANVLTF.

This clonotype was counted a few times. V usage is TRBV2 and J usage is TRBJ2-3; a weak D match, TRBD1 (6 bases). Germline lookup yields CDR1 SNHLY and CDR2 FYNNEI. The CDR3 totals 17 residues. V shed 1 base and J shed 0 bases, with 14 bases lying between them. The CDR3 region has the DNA TGTGCCAGCAGTGAAGACAGGGTGGACTCCAGCACAGATACGCAGTATTTT. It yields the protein CASSEDRVDSSTDTQYF.

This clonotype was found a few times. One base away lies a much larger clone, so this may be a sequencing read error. The CDR3 DNA is TGCAGTGCTAGTTGGCTAGCGGGGCCCCGGAATGAGCAGTACTTC. Translating it yields CSASWLAGPRNEQYF. The rearrangement joins TRBV20-1 to TRBJ2-1, with 9 bases lining up with TRBD2. The last part of the DNA fits TRBJ2-7 better; the J call may be wrong. CDR3 length equals 15 residues. CDR1 is DFQATT, CDR2 SNEGSKA, per germline (reference sequence).